These 28 T cell receptor beta chains were all obtained from the same sample, sequenced in a study of OX40 agonist ivuxolimab in advanced cancers. The repertoire was sequenced with immunoSEQ multiplex PCR; TCRdb's copy has only in-frame clones and lacks some. The sample carries tens of thousands of clones, around 85% recorded once. Sequenced material: CD4+ or CD8+ T cells sorted from blood, taken in a trial of the OX40 agonist ivuxolimab. The receptors derive from an adult with an advanced solid tumor such as melanoma, head and neck, liver or kidney cancer.

The count of this clone is one. Written as DNA, the CDR3 is TGTGCCAGCAGCTTGGCCGATATCGGGACACTTTCGGGAAACACCATATATTTT. Protein sequence: CASSLADIGTLSGNTIYF. This chain links TRBV7-9 with TRBJ1-3; D may be TRBD1 (6 bases). Trimming removed 3 bases from V and 4 bases from J, with 22 bases in between. This CDR3 comprises 18 residues. Germline CDR1 SEHNR, CDR2 FQNEAQ (reference sequence).

This chain uses TRBV19 with TRBJ2-5; TRBD1 matches 7 bases. The CDR3 has 15 residues. The V gene's germline CDR1 is LNHDA and CDR2 SQIVND (reference sequence). The J segment lost 2 bases and the V segment lost 6 bases, leaving 9 bases of the junction unmatched. The CDR3 loop reads CASSHDRVGQETQYF. The CDR3 region has the DNA TGTGCCAGTAGCCACGACAGGGTTGGGCAAGAGACCCAGTACTTC.

The chain uses TRBV9 and TRBJ2-3, with D possibly called TRBD1 or TRBD2 (5 bases each). Germline CDR1 reads SGDLS; CDR2 reads YYNGEE. Trimming removed 3 bases from V and 4 bases from J, with 15 bases in between. The CDR3 extends over 15 amino acids. CDR3 in amino acids: CASSERDRTADTQYF. For the CDR3, the DNA is TGTGCCAGCAGCGAGAGGGACCGGACCGCAGATACGCAGTATTTT. The full variable domain, its missing parts supplied by reference TRBV9 and TRBJ2-3, is DSGVTQTPKHLITATGQRVTLRCSPRSGDLSVYWYQQSLDQGLQFLIQYYNGEERAKGNILERFSAQQFPDLHSELNLSSLELGDSALYFCASSERDRTADTQYFGPGTRLTVL.

This clone was detected a few times. CDR3 DNA sequence: TGTGCCAGCAGCGTAGAAGCGGGAGGGCCTGGCGGGGAGCTGTTTTTT. It codes for CASSVEAGGPGGELFF. This chain connects TRBV9 to TRBJ2-2; 10 bases are a match to TRBD2. V shed 0 bases and J 7 bases; nucleotides not matched to a gene: 6. Germline V gives CDR1 SGDLS, CDR2 YYNGEE. The CDR3 sequence is 16 residues long.

The rearrangement joins TRBV21-1 to TRBJ2-7; whether TRBD1, the table's D call, matches the DNA was not checked. TRBV21-1 is a pseudogene. The CDR3 totals 12 residues. The chain's CDR3 is CASSRGGDEQYF. The DNA for the CDR3 is TGTGCCAGCAGCCGAGGGGGTGACGAGCAGTACTTC.

V gene TRBV7-9 combines with J gene TRBJ2-7; the D gene is possibly TRBD2 (5 bases). Between the trimmed V and J ends, which lost 6 bases and 0 bases, there was a span of 15 bases. This CDR3 region has 15 residues. Germline V gene sequence: CDR1 SEHNR, CDR2 FQNEAQ (reference sequence). CDR3 amino acids: CASSPTRADSYEQYF. In DNA, the CDR3 is TGTGCCAGCAGTCCAACGCGGGCCGACTCCTACGAGCAGTACTTC.

The rearrangement uses TRBV12-1 and TRBJ2-5; no check of the table's D call, TRBD2, against the DNA was made. TRBV12-1 is given as a pseudogene. The CDR3 is made up of 20 amino acids. The CDR3 DNA reads as TGTGCCAGCAGCCGGGGATGTACCGGGACTAGCGGGAGTCTGGGAGAGACCCAGTACTTC. As protein: CASSRGCTGTSGSLGETQYF.

This sequence joins TRBV7-9 and TRBJ2-1; no clear D. In germline, CDR1 is SEHNR, CDR2 FQNEAQ (reference sequence). Trimming pared 1 base from V and 15 bases from J, leaving 10 bases between. The CDR3 covers 11 residues. The CDR3 region is CASSLGPSLFF. The CDR3 DNA is TGTGCCAGCAGCTTAGGCCCGTCACTGTTCTTC.

The chain links TRBV4-2 to TRBJ2-1; TRBD2 aligns across 12 bases. The V gene end was trimmed by 0 bases and the J gene end by 4 bases; junction bases not matched to a gene: 7. The CDR3 runs to 18 residues. Per the germline V gene, CDR1 is LGHNA and CDR2 is YNFKEQ. The CDR3 bases are TGTGCCAGCAGCCAAGATCAGACTAGCGGGGGCCTTTACAATGAGCAGTTCTTC. Translating gives CASSQDQTSGGLYNEQFF.

The V and J genes are TRBV15 and TRBJ1-3, with D unresolved. There are 15 residues in the CDR3. V lost 1 base, J lost 2 bases, and 9 bases lay in between. Germline V gene data show CDR1 as LNHNV and CDR2 as YYDKDF (reference sequence). CDR3 DNA sequence: TGTGCCACCAGCAGAGGGCGAGGGACTGGAAACACCATATATTTT. This sequence encodes CATSRGRGTGNTIYF.

The chain links TRBV29-1 to TRBJ1-2, with 8 nucleotides matching TRBD1. V was pared by 5 bases and J by 2 bases, with 10 bases of the junction left unmatched. CDR3 length: 15 residues. Germline CDR1 SQVTM, CDR2 ANQGSEA. The CDR3 loop reads CSVPGQEPENYGYTF. CDR3 bases: TGCAGCGTTCCGGGACAGGAACCAGAGAACTATGGCTACACCTTC.

The chain combines TRBV7-7 with TRBJ2-5; 9 nucleotides match TRBD1. The V segment lost 1 base and the J segment 3 bases; nucleotides outside the gene matches: 9. This CDR3 region has 17 residues. Germline CDR1 is SSHAT and CDR2 is FNYEAQ (reference sequence). CDR3 residues: CASSLGTGATIEETQYF. The CDR3, as DNA: TGTGCCAGCAGCTTAGGGACAGGGGCAACCATCGAAGAGACCCAGTACTTC.

This sequence joins TRBV5-6 and TRBJ1-5, with D unclear. Trimming left V 4 bases short and J 0 bases short, with 8 bases between. CDR1 SGHDT and CDR2 YYEEEE come from the germline V gene. The CDR3 has 14 amino acids. In nucleotides, the CDR3 is TGTGCCAGCAGCCCGGGATTTAGCAATCAGCCCCAGCATTTT. This codes for CASSPGFSNQPQHF.

The CDR3 sequence is CASSTGSGNTIYF. CDR3 DNA sequence: TGTGCCAGCAGTACAGGCTCTGGAAACACCATATATTTT. The V and J genes are TRBV6-5 and TRBJ1-3, with D tentatively TRBD1 (5 bases). V was shortened by 5 bases and J by 0 bases, with 5 bases between the two germline ends. This CDR3 is built from 13 residues. The germline CDR1 and CDR2 sequences are MNHEY and SVGAGI.

This clone showed up just once. This chain links TRBV6-5 with TRBJ2-7, with D hard to call. The CDR3 has 14 residues. Germline values: CDR1 MNHEY, CDR2 SVGAGI. With 4 bases removed from V and 2 bases from J, the gap between germline ends came to 12 bases. CDR3 coding DNA: TGTGCCAGCAGTTTCGGCGGAGATACCTACGAGCAGTACTTC. Translation gives CASSFGGDTYEQYF.

To note about this clone: An end of the junction does not agree with germline; a read error may underlie this. The rearrangement joins TRBV4-1 to TRBJ2-1, with D possibly being TRBD2 (5 bases). Germline CDR1 is MGHRA and CDR2 is YSYEKL. CDR3 length: 13 amino acids. The CDR3 here is CASGIARVNEQFF. The CDR3 DNA reads TGTGCCAGCGGAATAGCGCGAGTCAATGAGCAGTTCTTC.

This chain uses TRBV28 with TRBJ2-5, with D uncertain. Germline-derived CDR1 and CDR2 are MDHEN and SYDVKM. The V end lost 8 bases, the J end lost 5 bases, and 15 bases lay between the germline ends. The length of the CDR3 is 13 residues. The CDR3 nucleotides read TGTGCCAGCCGGCCGTGGGCGCCCGAGACCCAGTACTTC. It specifies CASRPWAPETQYF.

The genes are TRBV27 and TRBJ2-5, with a weak D call TRBD1 (7 bases). The end of the DNA is better explained by TRBJ2-7, so the J call may be wrong. The CDR3 contains 15 residues. The V gene's germline CDR1 is MNHEY and CDR2 SMNVEV (reference sequence). The CDR3 DNA reads as TGTGCCACCTCCCGCGGGGACAGCCACTCCTACGAGCAGTACTTC. Protein: CATSRGDSHSYEQYF.

This clone was detected once. The J gene is TRBJ2-7, the V gene TRBV7-9, with D maybe TRBD2 (5 bases). The CDR3 runs to 12 residues. V dropped 3 bases and J dropped 7 bases, with 10 bases sitting between them. Germline-derived CDR1 and CDR2 are SEHNR and FQNEAQ (reference sequence). This chain's CDR3 is CASSFSEAEQYF. The DNA for the CDR3 is TGTGCCAGCAGCTTCTCGGAGGCGGAGCAGTACTTC.

This rearrangement joins TRBV27 to TRBJ2-5; 8 positions agree with TRBD1. With the DNA end fitting TRBJ2-7 better, the J assignment may be wrong. Per the germline V gene, CDR1 is MNHEY and CDR2 is SMNVEV (reference sequence). This CDR3 comprises 14 residues. The CDR3: CASSSRTGFYEQYF. The CDR3 DNA is TGTGCCAGCAGCTCCCGGACAGGGTTTTACGAGCAGTACTTC.

This rearrangement joins TRBV18 to TRBJ1-1; possible D gene TRBD1, 5 bases. Germline values: CDR1 KGHSH, CDR2 LQKENI. The CDR3 is 16 amino acids. V shed 3 bases and J shed 0 bases, with 14 bases lying between them. CDR3 coding DNA: TGTGCCAGCTCACCCCCGGGACCGAAGATGAACACTGAAGCTTTCTTT. It translates to CASSPPGPKMNTEAFF.

The rearrangement joins TRBV7-9 to TRBJ1-2; 8 nucleotides agree with TRBD1. V was clipped by 4 bases and J by 4 bases; unmatched bases: 5. Germline CDR1 SEHNR, CDR2 FQNEAQ (reference sequence). This CDR3 region has 14 residues. CDR3 sequence: CASSSIGQGYGYTF. The CDR3 nucleotides are TGTGCCAGCAGCTCAATCGGACAGGGCTATGGCTACACCTTC. The variable domain in full, completed from reference TRBV7-9 and TRBJ1-2, reads DTGVSQNPRHKITKRGQNVTFRCDPISEHNRLYWYRQTLGQGPEFLTYFQNEAQLEKSRLLSDRFSAERPKGSFSTLEIQRTEQGDSAMYLCASSSIGQGYGYTFGSGTRLTVV.

The chain has TRBV6-5 and TRBJ1-1, with 7 nucleotides matching TRBD1. Per germline, CDR1 MNHEY and CDR2 SVGAGI. Trimming took 4 bases from V and 8 from J; bases not matched to a gene: 1. The CDR3 loop spans 11 amino acids. CDR3: CASSWGQEAFF. In DNA, the CDR3 is TGTGCCAGCAGTTGGGGACAGGAAGCTTTCTTT.

This clone has only a few counts. The J gene is TRBJ1-5, the V gene TRBV19, with unresolved D. Germline-derived CDR1 and CDR2 are LNHDA and SQIVND (reference sequence). This CDR3 region has 15 residues. V shed 3 bases and J shed 3 bases, with 12 bases lying between them. The CDR3 coding sequence is TGTGCCAGTAGTATTTGGGCGGTGGACAATCAGCCCCAGCATTTT. Translating gives CASSIWAVDNQPQHF.

The chain employs TRBV4-1 and TRBJ1-2; weak D call: TRBD1 (6 bases). Trimming removed 4 bases from V and 0 bases from J, with 18 bases in between. Germline CDR1 MGHRA, CDR2 YSYEKL. The CDR3 contains 17 residues. CDR3 bases: TGCGCCAGCAGCCCCCCCGGGACACCCAAGACTAACTATGGCTACACCTTC. Amino acids: CASSPPGTPKTNYGYTF.

The chain links TRBV9 to TRBJ2-1; D is perhaps TRBD2 (6 bases). The V and J ends lost 0 bases and 0 bases respectively, with 10 bases between them. Germline values: CDR1 SGDLS, CDR2 YYNGEE. This CDR3 has 16 residues. CDR3 residues: CASSVAGGSSYNEQFF. Here the CDR3 DNA reads TGTGCCAGCAGCGTAGCTGGGGGGAGCTCCTACAATGAGCAGTTCTTC.

CDR3: CASSPIGGYGYTF. The CDR3 bases are TGTGCCAGCAGCCCCATTGGTGGCTATGGCTACACCTTC. This chain joins TRBV11-3 and TRBJ1-2; D is ambiguous. Germline CDR1 reads SGHNT; CDR2 reads YENEEA. The CDR3 consists of 13 residues. V gave up 5 bases and J gave up 4 bases, with 11 bases separating them.

This chain joins TRBV7-6 and TRBJ2-5; the match to TRBD1 covers 7 bases. V lost 3 bases to trimming and J lost 0 bases; unmatched junction nucleotides: 1. Germline CDR1 SGHVS, CDR2 FNYEAQ. The CDR3 is 14 amino acids. The CDR3 DNA is TGTGCCAGCAGCTTGGGACAGTACCAAGAGACCCAGTACTTC. Its translation: CASSLGQYQETQYF.